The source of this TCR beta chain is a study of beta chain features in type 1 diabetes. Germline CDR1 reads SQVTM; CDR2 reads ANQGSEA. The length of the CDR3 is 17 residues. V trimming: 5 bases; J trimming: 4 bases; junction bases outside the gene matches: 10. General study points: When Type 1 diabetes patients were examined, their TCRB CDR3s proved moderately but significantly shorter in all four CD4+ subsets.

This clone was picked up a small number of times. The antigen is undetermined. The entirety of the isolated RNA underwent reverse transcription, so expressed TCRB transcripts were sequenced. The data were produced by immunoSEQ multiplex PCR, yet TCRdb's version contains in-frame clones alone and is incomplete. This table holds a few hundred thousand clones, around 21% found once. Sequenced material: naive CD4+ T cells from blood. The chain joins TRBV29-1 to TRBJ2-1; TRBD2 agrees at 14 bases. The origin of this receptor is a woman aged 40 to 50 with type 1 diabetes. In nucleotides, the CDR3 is TGCAGCGTTCCGGCGCCTAGACTAGCGGGAGGGTACAATGAGCAGTTCTTC. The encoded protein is CSVPAPRLAGGYNEQFF.